This T cell receptor (beta chain) came from a study of control samples from healthy donors and cancer patients. Generated by immunoSEQ multiplex PCR, the TCRdb table keeps only in-frame clones and is missing some. The sample consists of under 85,000 clones, around 83% of them appearing once. The V end was cut by 3 bases, the J end by 3 bases, with 3 bases between. The CDR3 consists of 12 residues. Sequenced material: PBMCs. This clonotype was obtained from a man in his sixties with head and neck cancer. V and J are TRBV12-3 or TRBV12-4 and TRBJ1-3; D remains unclear. CDR3 DNA: TGTGCCAGCAGTTTTGGTGGAAACACCATATATTTT. Translation gives CASSFGGNTIYF.